One sample yielded the 12 T cell receptor beta chains listed below, sequenced in a study of OX40 agonist ivuxolimab in advanced cancers. TCRdb's table, derived via immunoSEQ multiplex PCR, lists solely in-frame clones and lacks some. Among fewer than 45,000 clones listed, around 89% were seen once. Here the sequenced sample was CD4+ or CD8+ T cells sorted from blood, taken in a trial of the OX40 agonist ivuxolimab. All receptors derive from an adult with an advanced solid tumor such as melanoma, head and neck, liver or kidney cancer.

The gene calls are TRBV10-3 and TRBJ1-2; D unresolved. The CDR3 length is 12 residues. In germline, CDR1 is ENHRY, CDR2 SYGVKD. With 3 bases removed from V and 8 bases from J, the gap between germline ends came to 10 bases. CDR3 loop: CAISDPGVGYTF. The CDR3 nucleotides are TGTGCCATCAGTGACCCTGGAGTAGGCTACACCTTC.

The chain employs TRBV7-9 and TRBJ2-2; TRBD1 aligns across 8 bases. J was trimmed by 7 bases and V by 5 bases; bases with no gene match: 9. Germline assignment: CDR1 SEHNR and CDR2 FQNEAQ (reference sequence). The CDR3 runs to 15 residues. CDR3 sequence reads: CASSPEQGEGGELFF. Written as DNA, the CDR3 is TGTGCCAGCAGCCCCGAACAGGGGGAAGGCGGGGAGCTGTTTTTT.

This chain connects TRBV6-1 to TRBJ1-2, with no clear D. Trimming pared 5 bases from V and 3 bases from J, leaving 10 bases between. Germline CDR1 MNHNS, CDR2 SASEGT. The CDR3 runs to 13 residues. CDR3 DNA sequence: TGTGCCAGCAGTCTAAGCCCAGACTATGGCTACACCTTC. Protein sequence: CASSLSPDYGYTF.

The chain uses TRBV5-1 and TRBJ2-3, with D perhaps matching TRBD1 (6 bases). CDR1 is SGHRS and CDR2 is YFSETQ in the germline V gene. Trimming pared 2 bases from V and 0 bases from J, leaving 10 bases between. This CDR3 is built from 15 residues. In DNA, the CDR3 is TGCGCCAGCAGCTTAGCAGGGGTGAGCACAGATACGCAGTATTTT. Translating gives CASSLAGVSTDTQYF. The variable domain in full, completed from reference TRBV5-1 and TRBJ2-3, reads KAGVTQTPRYLIKTRGQQVTLSCSPISGHRSVSWYQQTPGQGLQFLFEYFSETQRNKGNFPGRFSGRQFSNSRSEMNVSTLELGDSALYLCASSLAGVSTDTQYFGPGTRLTVL.

The chain couples TRBV4-2 to TRBJ2-3, with unresolved D. Germline assignment: CDR1 LGHNA and CDR2 YNFKEQ. The CDR3 is 13 residues long. Between the trimmed V and J ends, which lost 4 bases and 0 bases, there was a span of 5 bases. The DNA of the CDR3 is TGTGCCAGCAGCCCTCTTAGCACAGATACGCAGTATTTT. Protein product: CASSPLSTDTQYF.

The rearrangement uses TRBV5-1 and TRBJ1-1; D is perhaps TRBD1 (5 bases). The CDR3 runs 16 residues. Germline V gene data show CDR1 as SGHRS and CDR2 as YFSETQ. The germline V and J ends were trimmed by 0 bases and 0 bases, with 12 bases remaining between them. CDR3 coding DNA: TGCGCCAGCAGCTTGGAGCAGGGACTCATGAACACTGAAGCTTTCTTT. Translated: CASSLEQGLMNTEAFF.

This clone turned up a few times. The V and J genes are TRBV7-9 and TRBJ2-3; D is ambiguous. There are 14 residues in the CDR3. Between the trimmed V and J ends, which lost 0 bases and 5 bases, there was a span of 9 bases. Germline V CDR1 and CDR2: SEHNR, FQNEAQ (reference sequence). The CDR3 DNA reads as TGTGCCAGCAGCTTAGCCCCCGAAAAAGATACGCAGTATTTT. Translated, it gives CASSLAPEKDTQYF.

CDR3 nucleotide sequence: TGTGCCAGCAGTGGGACCCCGGGTGTGGGCTATGGCTACACCTTC. Its protein is CASSGTPGVGYGYTF. This chain joins TRBV6-1 and TRBJ1-2, with no clear D. Trimming took 4 bases from V and 4 from J, leaving 16 bases between them. CDR3 length: 15 residues. Looked up from germline, CDR1 is MNHNS and CDR2 is SASEGT.

The genes are TRBV15 and TRBJ2-4; D may be TRBD1 or TRBD2 (6 bases each). Trimming pared 4 bases from V and 0 bases from J, leaving 10 bases between. The CDR3 is 15 residues long. The germline CDR1 and CDR2 sequences are LNHNV and YYDKDF (reference sequence). As DNA, the CDR3 is TGTGCCACCAGCAAGGAGGGGGTAGCCAAAAACATTCAGTACTTC. It specifies CATSKEGVAKNIQYF.

The chain links TRBV6-1 to TRBJ2-3; tentatively, D is TRBD1 (6 bases). This CDR3 contains 13 residues. Germline V gene sequence: CDR1 MNHNS, CDR2 SASEGT. The ends were cut back, 6 bases at V and 6 bases at J, with 13 bases in the middle. CDR3 in amino acids: CASRFGGGDTQYF. The DNA for the CDR3 is TGTGCCAGCAGGTTTGGGGGCGGGGATACGCAGTATTTT.

The chain is built from TRBV23-1 and TRBJ1-2; 7 nucleotides align to TRBD1. TRBV23-1 is an ORF, and what it does is uncertain. The CDR3 is 16 amino acids. J gave up 7 bases and V 6 bases, and 17 bases lay outside the gene matches. Written as DNA, the CDR3 is TGCGCCAGCAGCCGCGAATTAGACAGGGTCGGTGGTGGCTACACCTTC. Its translation: CASSRELDRVGGGYTF.

The table lists this clone with a count of one. J is TRBJ2-6 and V is TRBV6-1, with 8 bases fitting TRBD2. The CDR3 totals 19 residues. CDR1 MNHNS and CDR2 SASEGT come from the germline V gene. Losses at the gene ends were 2 bases for V and 2 bases for J; bases not matched to a gene: 11. The CDR3 reads CASSENIPGGAAGANVLTF. The CDR3 bases are TGTGCCAGCAGTGAAAATATCCCGGGGGGGGCGGCTGGGGCCAACGTCCTGACTTTC.